This T cell receptor (beta chain) was sequenced for a study of cytomegalovirus exposure and HLA in healthy donors. A word on this clone: Its antigen is as yet unknown.

The PCR made use of 60 Vbeta and 13 Jbeta primers. This table comes from immunoSEQ multiplex PCR, and its TCRdb copy is limited to in-frame clones, with some not included. The data contain tens of thousands of clones, 55% to 75% of them singletons. Study-level points and caveats: Association with HLA alleles at 0.05 false discovery rate was found for approximately 18,000 TCR beta sequences in a later analysis.

The V end was cut by 4 bases, the J end by 5 bases, with 10 bases between. The CDR3 runs 14 residues. Germline values: CDR1 SGHTS, CDR2 YDEGEE. The TCR was taken from a man in his forties in good health and CMV-seropositive. Sequencing was done on a sample of PBMCs. The chain couples TRBV5-8 to TRBJ1-6, with D perhaps TRBD1 (6 bases). The CDR3 nucleotides are TGTGCCAGCAGCCGACAGGCCGATAATTCACCCCTCCACTTT. It codes for CASSRQADNSPLHF. Drawing the rest from reference TRBV5-8 and TRBJ1-6, the complete variable domain is EAGVTQSPTHLIKTRGQQATLRCSPISGHTSVYWYQQALGLGLQFLLWYDEGEERNRGNFPPRFSGRQFPNYSSELNVNALELEDSALYLCASSRQADNSPLHFGNGTRLTVT.